The clone carrying this T cell receptor (beta chain) was seen a handful of times. Its antigen is undetermined. This sample was taken from a study of cytomegalovirus exposure and HLA in healthy donors. General study results and limits: Generally TCR sequences proved uncommon, though certain public TCRs appeared in numerous donors. Listed as cytomegalovirus-associated were 164 TCR beta chains.

TCRdb keeps only in-frame clones here, not all; method: immunoSEQ multiplex PCR. In the table there are about 110,000 clones, about nine tenths of which are singletons. The length of the CDR3 is 17 residues. The germline V gene encodes CDR1 SGHTA and CDR2 FQGNSA. V shed 7 bases, J shed 7 bases, and the junction held 18 bases outside the gene matches. The TCR sequence derives from a woman younger than 35 in good health and CMV-seronegative. The chain is built from TRBV7-2 and TRBJ2-2; 7 bases fit TRBD2. The sequencing sample was made of PBMCs. CDR3 sequence: CASTPRGAGEGSGELFF. The CDR3 DNA follows: TGTGCCAGCACCCCCCGCGGTGCGGGAGAGGGTAGCGGGGAGCTGTTTTTT.